Each of the 29 T cell receptor beta chains below was sequenced from the same sample in a study of OX40 agonist ivuxolimab in advanced cancers. Profiled with immunoSEQ multiplex PCR; TCRdb holds only in-frame clones, not every one. The sample carries fewer than 45,000 clones, 65% to 90% recorded once. Sequences were derived from CD4+ or CD8+ T cells sorted from blood, sampled in a trial of the OX40 agonist ivuxolimab. These receptors originate from an adult with an advanced solid tumor such as melanoma, head and neck, liver or kidney cancer.

The chain links TRBV11-2 to TRBJ1-1; D unclear. The germline V gene has CDR1 SGHAT and CDR2 FQNNGV. CDR3 length: 14 amino acids. The germline V and J ends were trimmed by 6 bases and 1 base, with 12 bases remaining between them. CDR3 region: CASRRLVANTEAFF. CDR3 nucleotide sequence: TGTGCCAGCAGGCGGTTGGTGGCGAACACTGAAGCTTTCTTT. The full variable domain, in which reference TRBV11-2 and TRBJ1-1 provide the parts outside the CDR3, is EAGVAQSPRYKIIEKRQSVAFWCNPISGHATLYWYQQILGQGPKLLIQFQNNGVVDDSQLPKDRFSAERLKGVDSTLKIQPAKLEDSAVYLCASRRLVANTEAFFGQGTRLTVV.

This clone was seen a few times. This chain uses TRBV14 with TRBJ2-6, with a weak D call TRBD1 (5 bases). Per the germline V gene, CDR1 is SGHDN and CDR2 is FVKESK. The CDR3 is made up of 19 amino acids. Trimming shortened V by 1 base and J by 0 bases, and 16 bases separated the two germline ends. The CDR3 loop reads CASSQVVTRVHSGANVLTF. The CDR3 DNA follows: TGTGCCAGCAGCCAAGTAGTTACCAGGGTCCACTCTGGGGCCAACGTCCTGACTTTC.

In its sample, this clone was seen once. The gene calls are TRBV18 and TRBJ2-2; D possibly uses TRBD1 or TRBD2 (5 bases each). CDR1 is KGHSH and CDR2 is LQKENI in the germline V gene. Trimming left V 6 bases short and J 7 bases short, with 12 bases between. CDR3 length: 13 amino acids. CDR3 sequence (DNA): TGTGCCAGCTCGGGGGACGTTAACGGGGAGCTGTTTTTT. Protein product: CASSGDVNGELFF.

The V call is TRBV6-5, the J call TRBJ1-2; D is undetermined. Germline assignment: CDR1 MNHEY and CDR2 SVGAGI. The CDR3 length is 14 residues. Between the trimmed V and J ends, which lost 2 bases and 3 bases, there was a span of 10 bases. This chain's CDR3 is CASSYAGNDYGYTF. DNA for the CDR3: TGTGCCAGCAGTTACGCCGGGAACGACTATGGCTACACCTTC.

V usage is TRBV9 and J usage is TRBJ2-1; TRBD2 agrees at 11 bases. The V gene end was trimmed by 4 bases and the J gene end by 2 bases; junction bases not matched to a gene: 8. From germline, CDR1 is SGDLS and CDR2 YYNGEE. The CDR3 extends over 17 amino acids. CDR3 in amino acids: CASSFSLAGGPYNEQFF. The CDR3 region has the DNA TGTGCCAGCAGCTTTTCTTTAGCGGGAGGGCCCTACAATGAGCAGTTCTTC.

V gene TRBV9 combines with J gene TRBJ2-5, with 7 positions matching TRBD1. V shed 2 bases and J 2 bases; nucleotides not matched to a gene: 3. Germline V gives CDR1 SGDLS, CDR2 YYNGEE. The CDR3 sequence is 14 residues long. The CDR3 nucleotides are TGTGCCAGCAGCGTCGGGACAGTTCAAGAGACCCAGTACTTC. Translated: CASSVGTVQETQYF.

The chain uses TRBV29-1 and TRBJ2-3; 7 positions match TRBD2. Germline CDR1 is SQVTM and CDR2 is ANQGSEA. The CDR3 covers 14 residues. The V and J ends lost 1 base and 4 bases, in that order; junction bases with no gene match: 5. Here the CDR3 reads CSVEAIRGADTQYF. The CDR3 DNA is TGCAGCGTTGAAGCGATTCGGGGGGCAGATACGCAGTATTTT.

In DNA form, the CDR3 reads TGTGCCAGCAGTGAACGGGTCAATAACTATGGCTACACCTTC. Its protein is CASSERVNNYGYTF. This chain links TRBV6-1 with TRBJ1-2; D ambiguous. V was clipped by 2 bases and J by 1 base, with 8 bases between them. Germline V lookup: CDR1 MNHNS, CDR2 SASEGT. The CDR3 covers 14 residues.

This clone has just a few counts. This rearrangement joins TRBV19 to TRBJ1-5; tentative D call: TRBD1 (5 bases). V shed 5 bases and J shed 4 bases, with 12 bases lying between them. Germline V CDR1 and CDR2: LNHDA, SQIVND (reference sequence). The CDR3 length is 14 residues. In nucleotides, the CDR3 is TGTGCCAGTAGTGGATCCGGGGCGAATCAGCCCCAGCATTTT. Protein: CASSGSGANQPQHF.

The V and J genes are TRBV11-3 and TRBJ2-1; 7 nucleotides match TRBD1. This CDR3 comprises 18 residues. Germline V gene sequence: CDR1 SGHNT, CDR2 YENEEA. J lost 0 bases, V lost 0 bases, and 8 bases had no gene match. CDR3 in amino acids: CASSLEGGRGSSYNEQFF. CDR3 nucleotide sequence: TGTGCCAGCAGCTTAGAAGGGGGCAGGGGGAGCTCCTACAATGAGCAGTTCTTC. Combining the CDR3 with reference TRBV11-3 and TRBJ2-1 gives the whole variable domain EAGVVQSPRYKIIEKKQPVAFWCNPISGHNTLYWYLQNLGQGPELLIRYENEEAVDDSQLPKDRFSAERLKGVDSTLKIQPAELGDSAVYLCASSLEGGRGSSYNEQFFGPGTRLTVL.

The chain carries TRBV28 and TRBJ1-1; 9 nucleotides line up with TRBD1. CDR3 length equals 17 residues. V lost 7 bases and J lost 0; bases outside the gene matches: 12. The germline gives CDR1 MDHEN, CDR2 SYDVKM. The CDR3 bases are TGTGCCAGCATTTCACCGATGGGGACAGGGTTGAACACTGAAGCTTTCTTT. This gives the protein CASISPMGTGLNTEAFF.

The gene calls are TRBV19 and TRBJ2-7; possibly TRBD1 for D (6 bases). V was clipped by 6 bases and J by 1 base, with 10 bases between them. CDR3 length: 13 residues. Per the germline V gene, CDR1 is LNHDA and CDR2 is SQIVND (reference sequence). The CDR3 region has the DNA TGTGCCAGTAGCCCAGACAGGTCCTACGAGCAGTACTTC. Translated, it gives CASSPDRSYEQYF.

V is TRBV7-9 and J is TRBJ1-1; unclear D gene. Trimming took 1 base from V and 5 from J, leaving 8 bases between them. The germline V gene encodes CDR1 SEHNR and CDR2 FQNEAQ (reference sequence). CDR3 length equals 13 residues. In DNA form, the CDR3 reads TGTGCCAGCAGCTTAGAGGGTATTACTGAAGCTTTCTTT. This translates into CASSLEGITEAFF. The full variable domain, in which reference TRBV7-9 and TRBJ1-1 provide the parts outside the CDR3, is DTGVSQNPRHKITKRGQNVTFRCDPISEHNRLYWYRQTLGQGPEFLTYFQNEAQLEKSRLLSDRFSAERPKGSFSTLEIQRTEQGDSAMYLCASSLEGITEAFFGQGTRLTVV.

A few counts support this clone. This chain links TRBV4-2 with TRBJ2-3, with 14 nucleotides matching TRBD2. The CDR3 extends over 17 amino acids. The V gene's germline CDR1 is LGHNA and CDR2 YNFKEQ. V dropped 0 bases and J dropped 6; count of bases not matched to a gene: 5. The CDR3 nucleotides are TGTGCCAGCAGCCAAGAGCGACTAGCGGGGGGGCCTGATACGCAGTATTTT. It is translated as CASSQERLAGGPDTQYF.

The chain uses TRBV5-1 and TRBJ1-2; no clear D gene. Trimming removed 1 base from V and 4 bases from J, with 5 bases in between. The CDR3 runs 12 residues. Germline assignment: CDR1 SGHRS and CDR2 YFSETQ. The CDR3 spells CASSLNAYGYTF. CDR3 nucleotides: TGCGCCAGCAGCTTGAATGCCTATGGCTACACCTTC.

The chain couples TRBV6-5 to TRBJ2-5; 12 positions match TRBD2. V gave up 2 bases and J gave up 9 bases; unmatched junction bases: 7. Germline V lookup: CDR1 MNHEY, CDR2 SVGAGI. This CDR3 spans 15 amino acids. CDR3 bases: TGTGCCAGCAGTTACACCGCTAGCGGGAGGGGGGCCCAGTACTTC. Encoded protein: CASSYTASGRGAQYF.

The gene calls are TRBV7-9 and TRBJ2-7; 14 bases are shared with TRBD2. The germline gives CDR1 SEHNR, CDR2 FQNEAQ (reference sequence). There are 14 residues in the CDR3. V gave up 7 bases and J gave up 7 bases; unmatched junction bases: 6. The CDR3 nucleotides are TGTGCCAGCATCCAGACTAGCGGGAGGGAGGAGCAGTACTTC. It specifies CASIQTSGREEQYF. Looking up the rest from reference TRBV7-9 and TRBJ2-7 gives the full variable domain: DTGVSQNPRHKITKRGQNVTFRCDPISEHNRLYWYRQTLGQGPEFLTYFQNEAQLEKSRLLSDRFSAERPKGSFSTLEIQRTEQGDSAMYLCASIQTSGREEQYFGPGTRLTVT.

The rearrangement uses TRBV5-8 and TRBJ1-2, with D possibly being TRBD1 (6 bases). This CDR3 spans 14 amino acids. Germline assignment: CDR1 SGHTS and CDR2 YDEGEE. V gave up 3 bases and J gave up 2 bases, with 11 bases separating them. In nucleotides, the CDR3 is TGTGCCAGCAGCTGGGGACACTCCAACTATGGCTACACCTTC. Amino acids: CASSWGHSNYGYTF. Based on the CDR3 plus reference TRBV5-8 and TRBJ1-2, the full variable domain is EAGVTQSPTHLIKTRGQQATLRCSPISGHTSVYWYQQALGLGLQFLLWYDEGEERNRGNFPPRFSGRQFPNYSSELNVNALELEDSALYLCASSWGHSNYGYTFGSGTRLTVV.

The chain links TRBV18 to TRBJ2-7; tentatively, D is TRBD1 (6 bases). CDR3 size: 18 residues. V lost 0 bases and J lost 0, with 18 bases in between. Germline CDR1 reads KGHSH; CDR2 reads LQKENI. The CDR3 coding sequence is TGTGCCAGCTCACCACCCCTACTGGACAGAAACTACTCCTACGAGCAGTACTTC. Translated: CASSPPLLDRNYSYEQYF.

This clone was seen a single time. The rearrangement uses TRBV4-1 and TRBJ2-3; D is possibly TRBD1 (6 bases). The CDR3 runs 17 residues. Trimming took off 4 bases at V and 0 bases at J, with 17 bases between the two ends. CDR1 and CDR2 from the germline V gene are MGHRA and YSYEKL. DNA for the CDR3: TGCGCCAGCAGCCGCACATTTGGGGGCTATAGCACAGATACGCAGTATTTT. Translating gives CASSRTFGGYSTDTQYF.

This clone appeared once. This rearrangement joins TRBV27 to TRBJ2-3; maybe TRBD1 (5 bases). V was clipped by 2 bases and J by 0 bases, with 6 bases between them. Germline V CDR1 and CDR2: MNHEY, SMNVEV (reference sequence). CDR3 length: 14 residues. This CDR3 reads CASSLGASTDTQYF. CDR3 nucleotides: TGTGCCAGCAGTTTAGGGGCTAGCACAGATACGCAGTATTTT.

This chain links TRBV30 with TRBJ1-3, with D perhaps TRBD1 (5 bases). V was trimmed by 0 bases and J by 3 bases, leaving 6 bases between them. In germline, CDR1 is GTSNPN, CDR2 SVGIG (reference sequence). This CDR3 has 13 amino acids. CDR3 sequence: CAWSVGGGNTIYF. As DNA, the CDR3 is TGTGCCTGGAGTGTGGGGGGTGGAAACACCATATATTTT.

This chain links TRBV9 with TRBJ2-2, with D uncertain. Germline lookup yields CDR1 SGDLS and CDR2 YYNGEE. The V end was cut by 4 bases, the J end by 6 bases, with 16 bases between. The CDR3 totals 15 residues. CDR3 coding DNA: TGTGCCAGCAGCCCACGGACGGTGATTTCCGGGGAGCTGTTTTTT. It codes for CASSPRTVISGELFF.

The chain is built from TRBV6-1 and TRBJ1-1; 7 nucleotides line up with TRBD1. The J segment lost 5 bases and the V segment lost 11 bases, leaving 8 bases of the junction unmatched. This CDR3 is 12 amino acids long. Germline V gives CDR1 MNHNS, CDR2 SASEGT. This chain's CDR3 is CADREVSTEAFF. CDR3 DNA sequence: TGTGCCGACAGGGAAGTTAGTACTGAAGCTTTCTTT.

The chain recombines TRBV6-5 with TRBJ2-5, with 14 bases that match TRBD2. The germline gives CDR1 MNHEY, CDR2 SVGAGI. The CDR3 extends over 15 amino acids. Trimming at V came to 6 bases and at J to 4 bases, leaving 4 bases not matched to a gene. CDR3 sequence reads: CASRAGTSGRETQYF. In nucleotides, the CDR3 is TGTGCCAGCAGAGCCGGGACTAGCGGGAGAGAGACCCAGTACTTC.

The gene calls are TRBV14 and TRBJ1-1; 8 bases map to TRBD1. Germline V lookup: CDR1 SGHDN, CDR2 FVKESK. V lost 4 bases to trimming and J lost 9 bases; unmatched junction nucleotides: 16. This CDR3 is 16 amino acids long. In DNA, the CDR3 is TGTGCCAGCAGCCCCGGGTCCTTCGGGGACAGGTTTAAAGCTTTCTTT. It is translated as CASSPGSFGDRFKAFF. The whole variable domain, filled in from reference TRBV14 and TRBJ1-1, reads EAGVTQFPSHSVIEKGQTVTLRCDPISGHDNLYWYRRVMGKEIKFLLHFVKESKQDESGMPNNRFLAERTGGTYSTLKVQPAELEDSGVYFCASSPGSFGDRFKAFFGQGTRLTVV.

This chain uses TRBV9 with TRBJ2-1; D is undetermined. CDR1 is SGDLS, CDR2 YYNGEE, per germline. The germline V and J ends were trimmed by 4 bases and 3 bases, with 17 bases remaining between them. The CDR3 contains 16 residues. The CDR3 DNA sequence: TGTGCCAGCAGCCCGCGGTCTTCCCTATACTACAATGAGCAGTTCTTC. It codes for CASSPRSSLYYNEQFF. The entire variable domain, with the rest obtained from reference TRBV9 and TRBJ2-1, is as follows: DSGVTQTPKHLITATGQRVTLRCSPRSGDLSVYWYQQSLDQGLQFLIQYYNGEERAKGNILERFSAQQFPDLHSELNLSSLELGDSALYFCASSPRSSLYYNEQFFGPGTRLTVL.

The rearrangement joins TRBV7-8 to TRBJ2-1, with D perhaps matching TRBD1 (6 bases). V was clipped by 5 bases and J by 11 bases, with 19 bases between them. CDR1 is SGHVS, CDR2 FQNEAQ, per germline. The CDR3 runs 14 residues. The DNA of the CDR3 is TGTGCCAGCAGCATATTACAGGGTGAAGGTAAGCAGTTCTTC. It encodes CASSILQGEGKQFF.

The CDR3 loop is CASSGRVGEQYF. CDR3 DNA: TGTGCCAGCAGCGGGAGGGTTGGAGAGCAGTACTTC. The chain couples TRBV9 to TRBJ2-7; D perhaps matches TRBD2 (6 bases). There are 12 residues in the CDR3. Germline V gene data show CDR1 as SGDLS and CDR2 as YYNGEE. Trimming took 3 bases from V and 7 from J, leaving 11 bases between them.